These 15 T cell receptor beta chains share one sample of origin, sequenced in a study of control samples from healthy donors and cancer patients. TCRdb's table, derived via immunoSEQ multiplex PCR, lists solely in-frame clones and lacks some. Counted here are some 150,000 clones, about 90% occurring once; the ten biggest clones make up approximately 7%. Sequencing was performed on blood. The receptors were sampled from a man in his late teens or twenties in good health.

The rearrangement joins TRBV7-9 to TRBJ1-1; D perhaps matches TRBD1 (6 bases). The CDR3 covers 14 residues. CDR1 and CDR2 from the germline V gene are SEHNR and FQNEAQ (reference sequence). Trimming left V 3 bases short and J 1 base short, with 9 bases between. The chain's CDR3 is CASSFGGGNTEAFF. DNA for the CDR3: TGTGCCAGCAGCTTCGGAGGGGGGAACACTGAAGCTTTCTTT.

In this sample, this clone turned up once. The J gene is TRBJ1-2, the V gene TRBV7-9; a possible D gene is TRBD1 (5 bases). Trimming removed 1 base from V and 2 bases from J, with 8 bases in between. The CDR3 is made up of 14 amino acids. CDR1 is SEHNR and CDR2 is FQNEAQ in the germline V gene (reference sequence). The CDR3 DNA follows: TGTGCCAGCAGCTTAGACAGGAGCAACTATGGCTACACCTTC. Amino acids: CASSLDRSNYGYTF.

The J gene is TRBJ2-3, the V gene TRBV2; D is unclear. Deletions cut 4 bases from V and 1 base from J, with 9 bases between. The CDR3 has 14 residues. Looked up from germline, CDR1 is SNHLY and CDR2 is FYNNEI. CDR3 sequence: CASSVSRGTDTQYF. The CDR3 nucleotides are TGTGCCAGCAGTGTATCAAGGGGCACAGATACGCAGTATTTT. The full variable domain, with the rest looked up from reference TRBV2 and TRBJ2-3, is EPEVTQTPSHQVTQMGQEVILRCVPISNHLYFYWYRQILGQKVEFLVSFYNNEISEKSEIFDDQFSVERPDGSNFTLKIRSTKLEDSAMYFCASSVSRGTDTQYFGPGTRLTVL.

The chain carries TRBV27 and TRBJ1-1; TRBD1 is a possible D gene (6 bases). Trimming removed 6 bases at V and 1 base at J, with 6 bases between. Germline loops: CDR1 MNHEY, CDR2 SMNVEV (reference sequence). CDR3 size: 12 residues. The CDR3 DNA follows: TGTGCCAGCAGACAGGGGAACACTGAAGCTTTCTTT. Its protein product is CASRQGNTEAFF.

This chain joins TRBV4-1 and TRBJ1-4, with a weak D call TRBD1 (6 bases). Germline CDR1 reads MGHRA; CDR2 reads YSYEKL. This CDR3 has 15 amino acids. V dropped 1 base and J dropped 4 bases, with 10 bases sitting between them. The CDR3: CASSQVGTNNEKLFF. The CDR3 nucleotides read TGCGCCAGCAGCCAAGTGGGGACAAATAATGAAAAACTGTTTTTT.

Of note for this clone: Its ends do not fully match the called genes, so a read error is possible. The chain has TRBV6-2 or TRBV6-3 and TRBJ2-7; TRBD1 agrees at 8 bases. From germline, CDR1 is MNHEY and CDR2 SVGEGT. The CDR3 sequence is 12 residues long. CDR3 DNA: TGTGCCAGCAGTTACTCGACAGGGGAGCCGTACTTC. Translation gives CASSYSTGEPYF.

The CDR3 reads CASSPAGGWDEAFF. CDR3 in DNA: TGCGCCAGCAGCCCGGCCGGGGGTTGGGATGAAGCTTTCTTT. This sequence joins TRBV4-3 and TRBJ1-1; weak D call: TRBD1 (5 bases). Germline CDR1 is LGHNA and CDR2 is YSLEER. V lost 4 bases and J lost 7, with 16 bases in between. The CDR3 contains 14 residues.

This rearrangement joins TRBV6-5 to TRBJ2-7; weak D call: TRBD1 (5 bases). CDR1 MNHEY and CDR2 SVGAGI come from the germline V gene. Deletions cut 1 base from V and 2 bases from J, with 12 bases between. This CDR3 spans 15 amino acids. The CDR3 DNA is TGTGCCAGCAGTTACTTAAAAGGGGCCACCTACGAGCAGTACTTC. Protein: CASSYLKGATYEQYF.

The chain links TRBV20-1 to TRBJ2-7; perhaps TRBD1 as D (5 bases). This CDR3 spans 11 amino acids. Germline CDR1 reads DFQATT; CDR2 reads SNEGSKA (reference sequence). The V and J ends lost 2 bases and 4 bases respectively, with 6 bases between them. CDR3 nucleotides: TGCAGTGCTAGAAGGGGTTACGAGCAGTACTTC. Translated, it gives CSARRGYEQYF.

The CDR3, as DNA: TGCGCCAGCAGCTTGGGAGGGACTTTTCAAGAGACCCAGTACTTC. This codes for CASSLGGTFQETQYF. The chain links TRBV5-1 to TRBJ2-5, with D perhaps TRBD2 (6 bases). Germline CDR1 reads SGHRS; CDR2 reads YFSETQ. CDR3 length equals 15 residues. V gave up 0 bases and J gave up 2 bases, with 11 bases separating them.

V and J are TRBV4-3 and TRBJ2-1, with D possibly called TRBD1 or TRBD2 (5 bases each). This CDR3 has 17 amino acids. Germline assignment: CDR1 LGHNA and CDR2 YSLEER. Trimming took off 0 bases at V and 1 base at J, with 13 bases between the two ends. CDR3 DNA: TGCGCCAGCAGCCAAGAGAGGGGCACCCTTTCCTACAATGAGCAGTTCTTC. This sequence encodes CASSQERGTLSYNEQFF.

This clone was recorded a few times. The chain combines TRBV30 with TRBJ1-6; 8 bases agree with TRBD1. The CDR3 loop spans 14 amino acids. CDR1 and CDR2 (germline): GTSNPN, SVGIG (reference sequence). The V gene end was trimmed by 3 bases and the J gene end by 5 bases; junction bases not matched to a gene: 3. The chain's CDR3 is CAWSKGQDNSPLHF. In DNA, the CDR3 is TGTGCCTGGAGCAAGGGACAGGATAATTCACCCCTCCACTTT.

V usage is TRBV3-1 (or the pseudogene TRBV3-2) and J usage is TRBJ1-2; no firm D call. In germline, CDR1 is LGHDT, CDR2 YNNKEL (reference sequence). The CDR3 covers 15 residues. The ends were cut back, 4 bases at V and 4 bases at J, with 16 bases in the middle. CDR3 sequence (DNA): TGTGCCAGCAGCCGAAGCCCCGGTAACAGCTATGGCTACACCTTC. Translation: CASSRSPGNSYGYTF.

The V and J genes are TRBV2 and TRBJ2-3; no firm D call. The length of the CDR3 is 14 residues. The V gene lost 3 bases and the J gene lost 2 bases, with 9 bases spanning the gap. Germline V lookup: CDR1 SNHLY, CDR2 FYNNEI. CDR3 sequence reads: CASSDQALTDTQYF. Written as DNA, the CDR3 is TGTGCCAGCAGTGATCAGGCTCTCACAGATACGCAGTATTTT.

V and J are TRBV5-4 and TRBJ2-2; TRBD1 agrees at 10 bases. Germline CDR1 and CDR2: SGHNT and YYREEE (reference sequence). CDR3 size: 15 residues. V lost 4 bases to trimming and J lost 5 bases; unmatched junction nucleotides: 5. CDR3 sequence (DNA): TGTGCCAGCAGCACAGGACAGGGGGTTACCGGGGAGCTGTTTTTT. It encodes CASSTGQGVTGELFF.